This T cell receptor beta chain was captured by sequencing in a study of blood T cell repertoires in COVID-19. TCRdb's table, derived via immunoSEQ multiplex PCR, lists solely in-frame clones and lacks some. The sample contains roughly 250,000 clones, approximately 79% of which appear only once. CDR1 and CDR2 from the germline V gene are SNHLY and FYNNEI. CDR3 length equals 15 residues. Trimming took off 3 bases at V and 3 bases at J, with 14 bases between the two ends. Material: peripheral blood. The gene calls are TRBV2 and TRBJ1-2; D is unclear. This receptor was identified in a woman aged 40-49 years with active or convalescent COVID-19. CDR3 in amino acids: CASSDGQNLHYGYTF. Here the CDR3 DNA reads TGTGCCAGCAGTGATGGGCAGAATCTACACTATGGCTACACCTTC.